Following are 5 T cell receptor beta chains from one sample sequenced in a study of blood T cell repertoires in COVID-19. Assay: immunoSEQ multiplex PCR; the TCRdb copy retains only in-frame clones and omits some. The sample has 200,000 to 250,000 clones; 75% to 85% are singletons. Material: peripheral blood. The receptor set was obtained from a woman in her 70s with COVID-19, enrolled during active disease.

The chain employs TRBV19 and TRBJ1-1; tentatively, D is TRBD1 (5 bases). The CDR3 is 13 residues long. The V and J ends lost 5 bases and 7 bases respectively, with 14 bases between them. Germline V lookup: CDR1 LNHDA, CDR2 SQIVND (reference sequence). This CDR3 is CASSLRVWDEAFF. The DNA of the CDR3 is TGTGCCAGTAGTCTCAGGGTATGGGATGAAGCTTTCTTT.

The V call is TRBV28, the J call TRBJ1-1; D is unresolved. CDR1 MDHEN and CDR2 SYDVKM come from the germline V gene. Between the trimmed V and J ends, which lost 4 bases and 8 bases, there was a span of 17 bases. This CDR3 is 14 amino acids long. For the CDR3, the DNA is TGTGCCAGCAGTTCGGAACCTCGGACGGGAGAAGCTTTCTTT. It encodes CASSSEPRTGEAFF.

The genes are TRBV6-2 or TRBV6-3 and TRBJ2-2; 7 bases map to TRBD2. There are 13 residues in the CDR3. The germline V gene has CDR1 MNHEY and CDR2 SVGEGT. V lost 6 bases and J lost 3; bases outside the gene matches: 1. The CDR3 DNA follows: TGTGCCAGCAGCCGGGGGGACACCGGGGAGCTGTTTTTT. The encoded protein is CASSRGDTGELFF.

The chain is built from TRBV5-1 and TRBJ1-4; 7 nucleotides agree with TRBD1. The V and J ends lost 4 bases and 7 bases, in that order; junction bases with no gene match: 10. The CDR3 is made up of 15 amino acids. The V gene's germline CDR1 is SGHRS and CDR2 YFSETQ. The CDR3 region has the DNA TGCGCCAGCAGCGCCCGACAGGGTGGGGGTGAAAAACTGTTTTTT. Translating it yields CASSARQGGGEKLFF.

This rearrangement joins TRBV7-8 to TRBJ2-3; 7 nucleotides match TRBD1. Germline CDR1 and CDR2: SGHVS and FQNEAQ. V was clipped by 5 bases and J by 3 bases; unmatched bases: 8. This CDR3 has 15 residues. CDR3 sequence: CASSHRRQGTDTQYF. The CDR3, as DNA: TGTGCCAGCAGCCATCGACGACAGGGAACAGATACGCAGTATTTT.